This T cell receptor (beta chain) was identified during a study of lymphopenia after photon versus proton radiotherapy. Study conclusions and caveats: Oligoclonal CD8+ Temra expansion after nadir drove photon patients' diversity drop.

Produced via immunoSEQ multiplex PCR; TCRdb's table is partial and in-frame only. Of roughly 61,000 clones in the sample, roughly 87% were seen once. As regards this clone: The antigen is not known.

The sequence came from a man at least 80 years old with esophageal cancer. The sample consisted of peripheral blood, taken from a patient treated with proton-based radiotherapy.

The CDR3 is CASSLRTGYTGELFF. DNA for the CDR3: TGTGCCAGCAGCCTTCGGACAGGGTACACCGGGGAGCTGTTTTTT. This sequence joins TRBV7-2 and TRBJ2-2; 8 bases match TRBD1. Germline V gene lookup returns CDR1 SGHTA and CDR2 FQGNSA. Trimming removed 5 bases from V and 3 bases from J; junction bases left unmatched: 5. This CDR3 contains 15 residues.